The rows below give T cell receptor beta chains drawn from one sample of a study of shared clonotypes between healthy human individuals. Here immunoSEQ multiplex PCR was the method, and the copy in TCRdb shows in-frame clones only, minus some. The sample holds roughly 1 million clones; 75% to 85% are singletons and the top ten take under 0.6%. The sample was memory CD4+ T cells from PBMCs. The receptors were sampled from a man aged 18 to 29 in good health. Some clones in this sample may be carry-over from other donors' samples. CDR3s include the opening cysteine and the closing phenylalanine or tryptophan. Each record gives: V gene, clone size, D gene, J gene, CDR3 DNA, CDR3 protein. The D gene is left open where the match is weak. Not all rows give a size; the values are once, few, many and, for expanded clones, a class.

V: TRBV18
size: once
D: NA
J: TRBJ2-3
DNA: TGTGCCAGCTCACCGGGGACTCTAGGCACAGATACGCAGTATTTT
CDR3: CASSPGTLGTDTQYF

V: TRBV30
size: NA
D: TRBD1
J: TRBJ1-3
DNA: TGTGCCTGGAGTGTAAGGGCAGGGGGCTTCAACACCATATATTTT
CDR3: CAWSVRAGGFNTIYF

V: TRBV27
size: NA
D: TRBD2
J: TRBJ2-5
DNA: TGTGCCAGCAGCTCTAGCGGGATAGCGACCCAGTACTTC
CDR3: CASSSSGIATQYF

V: TRBV7-2
size: NA
D: TRBD1
J: TRBJ1-5
DNA: TGTGCCAGCAGCTTAGGGGGGACAGGAAGTTATAGCAATCAGCCCCAGCATTTT
CDR3: CASSLGGTGSYSNQPQHF

V: TRBV6-5
size: NA
D: TRBD1
J: TRBJ2-1
DNA: TGTGCCAGCGGGACAGGGAGCTCCTACAATGAGCAGTTCTTC
CDR3: CASGTGSSYNEQFF

V: TRBV6-5
size: NA
D: NA
J: TRBJ2-7
DNA: TGTGCCAGCAGTCGTTTTGGGGCGGCTGCCTACGAGCAGTACTTC
CDR3: CASSRFGAAAYEQYF

V: TRBV18
size: few
D: NA
J: TRBJ1-1
DNA: TGTGCCAGCTCATCTTCCGGGATGAACACTGAAGCTTTCTTT
CDR3: CASSSSGMNTEAFF

V: TRBV9
size: NA
D: NA
J: TRBJ2-3
DNA: TGTGCCAGCGGGGACACAGATACGCAGTATTTT
CDR3: CASGDTDTQYF

V: TRBV20-1
size: NA
D: NA
J: TRBJ1-2
DNA: TGCAGTGCTCAGGATTTCCCTGGCTACACCTTC
CDR3: CSAQDFPGYTF

V: TRBV9
size: NA
D: NA
J: TRBJ2-3
DNA: TGTGCCAGCAGCCAGGGGCTAGCATCAGATACGCAGTATTTT
CDR3: CASSQGLASDTQYF

V: TRBV7-6
size: NA
D: TRBD1
J: TRBJ1-1
DNA: TGTGCCAGCAGCTTCCTTACAGGGGGGAGTTCAGGGACTGAAGCTTTCTTT
CDR3: CASSFLTGGSSGTEAFF

V: TRBV4-1
size: NA
D: NA
J: TRBJ2-1
DNA: TGCGCCAGCAGCCATGGGTCCAATGAGCAGTTCTTC
CDR3: CASSHGSNEQFF

V: TRBV18
size: NA
D: NA
J: TRBJ2-3
DNA: TGTGCCAGCTCACCAATCGCGGATACGCAGTATTTT
CDR3: CASSPIADTQYF

V: TRBV28
size: once
D: NA
J: TRBJ1-5
DNA: TGTGCCAGCAGTGATGCCGGATCGGGTCAGCCCCAGCATTTT
CDR3: CASSDAGSGQPQHF

V: TRBV10-3
size: NA
D: TRBD2
J: TRBJ2-5
DNA: TGTGCCATCAGTGAAGACTACGGCGGGGGGGCCGGGACCCAGTACTTC
CDR3: CAISEDYGGGAGTQYF

V: TRBV7-3
size: NA
D: TRBD2
J: TRBJ2-3
DNA: TGTGCCAGCAGCTTAAAGGCTAGCGGGATCCAGGTGGAAACAGATACGCAGTATTTT
CDR3: CASSLKASGIQVETDTQYF

V: TRBV7-9
size: NA
D: NA
J: TRBJ1-1
DNA: TGTGCCAGCAGCAGCGGGGGGTCGACTGAAGCTTTCTTT
CDR3: CASSSGGSTEAFF

V: TRBV5-1
size: NA
D: NA
J: TRBJ2-2
DNA: TGCGCCAGCAGTCTGGAGGGTTCGAACACCGGGGAGCTGTTTTTT
CDR3: CASSLEGSNTGELFF

V: TRBV5-1
size: NA
D: NA
J: TRBJ2-5
DNA: TGCGCCAGCAGCTGGGATAACCAAGAGACCCAGTACTTC
CDR3: CASSWDNQETQYF

V: TRBV2
size: few
D: NA
J: TRBJ2-2
DNA: TGTGCCAGCAGGGGCATCGGGGAGCTGTTTTTT
CDR3: CASRGIGELFF

V: TRBV27
size: NA
D: NA
J: TRBJ2-7
DNA: TGTGCCAGCATCCACGACGGGGTCTTCTACTACGAGCAGTACTTC
CDR3: CASIHDGVFYYEQYF

V: TRBV10-3
size: NA
D: TRBD2
J: TRBJ2-1
DNA: TGTGCCACCGGGACTAGCGGGATAAAACGGGAGGAGCAGTTCTTC
CDR3: CATGTSGIKREEQFF

V: TRBV28
size: NA
D: NA
J: TRBJ1-2
DNA: TGTGCCAGCAACTACAGGGATGGCTACACCTTC
CDR3: CASNYRDGYTF

V: TRBV11-2
size: NA
D: TRBD2
J: TRBJ2-7
DNA: TGTGCCAGCAGCTGGCAAAGGACTAGCGGGGGCTCCTACGAGCAGTACTTC
CDR3: CASSWQRTSGGSYEQYF

V: TRBV28
size: NA
D: NA
J: TRBJ1-2
DNA: TGTGCCAGCAGTTTATCAAGGGGGGGACGGGTCAGCTCGATATATGGCTACACCTTC
CDR3: CASSLSRGGRVSSIYGYTF

V: TRBV27
size: NA
D: NA
J: TRBJ2-3
DNA: TGTGCCAGCACCCAACGCCTTCCTAGCACAGATACGCAGTATTTT
CDR3: CASTQRLPSTDTQYF

V: TRBV7-8
size: NA
D: TRBD2
J: TRBJ2-3
DNA: TGTGCCAGCAGCTTAGCTTGGACTAGCGGGAGTAGGTCAGATACGCAGTATTTT
CDR3: CASSLAWTSGSRSDTQYF

V: TRBV10-1
size: NA
D: TRBD1
J: TRBJ1-1
DNA: TGCGCCAGCAGCAAACAGGGGGACACTGAAGCTTTCTTT
CDR3: CASSKQGDTEAFF

V: TRBV5-4
size: NA
D: NA
J: TRBJ1-3
DNA: TGTGCCAGCAGCGGCGGGAGCTCTGGAAACACCATATATTTT
CDR3: CASSGGSSGNTIYF

V: TRBV11-2
size: NA
D: NA
J: TRBJ2-5
DNA: TGTGCCAGCAGCCCTTCTAGGGGGATAGAGACCCAGTACTTC
CDR3: CASSPSRGIETQYF

V: TRBV7-9
size: NA
D: NA
J: TRBJ1-1
DNA: TGTGCCAGCAGCCAAGGGAGTGGCAGAAACACTGAAGCTTTCTTT
CDR3: CASSQGSGRNTEAFF

V: TRBV5-1
size: NA
D: NA
J: TRBJ2-5
DNA: TGCGCCAGCAGCCCTCAGGGGTACACGGAGACCCAGTACTTC
CDR3: CASSPQGYTETQYF

V: TRBV5-4
size: many
D: TRBD1
J: TRBJ2-7
DNA: TGTGCCAGCAGCCTCGACAGGGGGCGCGAGCAGTACTTC
CDR3: CASSLDRGREQYF

V: TRBV5-1
size: NA
D: TRBD1
J: TRBJ1-4
DNA: TGCGCCAGCAGCATGACAGGGATGGATGAAAAACTGTTTTTT
CDR3: CASSMTGMDEKLFF

V: TRBV28
size: NA
D: NA
J: TRBJ2-2
DNA: TGTGCCAGCAGGACCCACACCGGGGAGCTGTTTTTT
CDR3: CASRTHTGELFF

V: TRBV5-4
size: NA
D: TRBD1
J: TRBJ2-1
DNA: TGTGCCAGCAGCTTCCCCGGGACAGAGGTTGAGCAGTTCTTC
CDR3: CASSFPGTEVEQFF

V: TRBV27
size: NA
D: TRBD1
J: TRBJ2-1
DNA: TGTGCCAGCAGCCCACCGGGACAGGGTGCCAATGAGCAGTTCTTC
CDR3: CASSPPGQGANEQFF

V: TRBV29-1
size: NA
D: NA
J: TRBJ1-1
DNA: TGCAGCGGATCTCGGGGCAACGGGGGCACTGAAGCTTTCTTT
CDR3: CSGSRGNGGTEAFF

V: TRBV5-1
size: NA
D: TRBD1
J: TRBJ1-1
DNA: TGCGCCAGCAGCATAGGGACAGGGAACACTGAAGCTTTCTTT
CDR3: CASSIGTGNTEAFF

V: TRBV5-1
size: NA
D: TRBD1
J: TRBJ2-2
DNA: TGCGCCAGCAGCCCCCATCCCCCAGGGGGCGAGGCCGGGGAGCTGTTTTTT
CDR3: CASSPHPPGGEAGELFF

V: TRBV5-1
size: NA
D: NA
J: TRBJ2-1
DNA: TGCGCCAGCAGCAATGGGGGGACAAAAGCCGGGGATGAGCAGTTCTTC
CDR3: CASSNGGTKAGDEQFF

V: TRBV5-1
size: once
D: TRBD2
J: TRBJ2-7
DNA: TGCGCCAGCAGCATAGCGGGAGAACCCTACGAGCAGTACTTC
CDR3: CASSIAGEPYEQYF

V: TRBV19
size: NA
D: TRBD1
J: TRBJ2-5
DNA: TGTGCCAGTAGCCGCCCAGGGGGTCCGGAGACCCAGTACTTC
CDR3: CASSRPGGPETQYF

V: TRBV19
size: many
D: TRBD2
J: TRBJ2-1
DNA: TGTGCCAGTAGTTCCGGACTAGCGGGGCCCTTCAGGGAGCAGTTCTTC
CDR3: CASSSGLAGPFREQFF

V: TRBV7-9
size: NA
D: TRBD2
J: TRBJ2-7
DNA: TGTGCAGACCCAAAGCGGGAGCTGGGGGAGCAGTACTTC
CDR3: CADPKRELGEQYF

V: TRBV30
size: NA
D: TRBD1
J: TRBJ1-1
DNA: TGTGCCTGGAGTGTAAGGGACAGGAACACTGAAGCTTTCTTT
CDR3: CAWSVRDRNTEAFF

V: TRBV11-2
size: NA
D: TRBD2
J: TRBJ2-7
DNA: TGTGCCAGCAGCTCGGTTACTAGCGGGGACTACGAGCAGTACTTC
CDR3: CASSSVTSGDYEQYF

V: TRBV29-1
size: few
D: TRBD1
J: TRBJ2-3
DNA: TGCAGCGGCGCCGGGACAGGGGTTGAACGTACGCAGTATTTT
CDR3: CSGAGTGVERTQYF

V: TRBV29-1
size: NA
D: NA
J: TRBJ2-7
DNA: TGCAGCGTCGGACGGGGGAGCTCCTACGAGCAGTACTTC
CDR3: CSVGRGSSYEQYF

V: TRBV18
size: NA
D: NA
J: TRBJ2-6
DNA: TGTGCCAGCTCACTCCTCAATCTGGTGATCTCTGGGGCCAACGTCCTGACTTTC
CDR3: CASSLLNLVISGANVLTF

V: TRBV28
size: NA
D: TRBD1
J: TRBJ1-5
DNA: TGTGCCAGCAAACCGAGCCAGGGGGGCCATCAGCCCCAGCATTTT
CDR3: CASKPSQGGHQPQHF

V: TRBV2
size: NA
D: TRBD1
J: TRBJ1-2
DNA: TGTGCCAGCAGTATGGGACAGGGGGCAGTTGGCTACACCTTC
CDR3: CASSMGQGAVGYTF

V: TRBV4-2
size: NA
D: TRBD2
J: TRBJ2-1
DNA: TGTGCCAGCAGCCTCTCGCGGGGGGCCACCTACAATGAGCAGTTCTTC
CDR3: CASSLSRGATYNEQFF

V: TRBV10-3
size: NA
D: NA
J: TRBJ1-5
DNA: TGTGCCATCAGTTCTGGGGGAAGCAATCAGCCCCAGCATTTT
CDR3: CAISSGGSNQPQHF

V: TRBV28
size: NA
D: NA
J: TRBJ1-5
DNA: TGTGCCAGCAGGAGGAATAGGGGTCAGCCCCAGCATTTT
CDR3: CASRRNRGQPQHF